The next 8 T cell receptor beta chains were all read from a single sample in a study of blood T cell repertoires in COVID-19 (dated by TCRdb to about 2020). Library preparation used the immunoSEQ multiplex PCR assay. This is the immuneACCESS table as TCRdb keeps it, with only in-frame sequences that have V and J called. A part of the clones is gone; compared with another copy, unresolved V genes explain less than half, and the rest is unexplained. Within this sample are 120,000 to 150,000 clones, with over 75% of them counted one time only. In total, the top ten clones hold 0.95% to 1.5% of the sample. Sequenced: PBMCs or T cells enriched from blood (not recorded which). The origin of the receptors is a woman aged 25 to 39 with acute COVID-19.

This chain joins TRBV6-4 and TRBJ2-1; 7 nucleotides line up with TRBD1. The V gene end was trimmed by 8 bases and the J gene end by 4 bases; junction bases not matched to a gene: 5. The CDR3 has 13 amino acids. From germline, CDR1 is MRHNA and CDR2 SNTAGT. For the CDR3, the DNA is TGTGCCAGCCGGGACAGTTATTACAATGAGCAGTTCTTC. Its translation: CASRDSYYNEQFF.

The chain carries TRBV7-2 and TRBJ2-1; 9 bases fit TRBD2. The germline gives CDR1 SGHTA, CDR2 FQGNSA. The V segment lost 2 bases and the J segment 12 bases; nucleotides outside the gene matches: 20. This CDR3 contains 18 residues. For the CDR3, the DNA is TGTGCCAGCAGCTTAAAGGGGTCGACTAGCGGCTTACAATGGGTGCAGTTCTTC. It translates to CASSLKGSTSGLQWVQFF.

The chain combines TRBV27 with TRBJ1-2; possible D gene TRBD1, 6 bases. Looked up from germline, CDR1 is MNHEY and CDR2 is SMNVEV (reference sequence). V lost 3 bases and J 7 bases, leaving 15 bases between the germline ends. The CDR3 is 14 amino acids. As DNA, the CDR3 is TGTGCCAGCAGTTTCAGAGACAGGTTGGGTGGCTACACCTTC. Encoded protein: CASSFRDRLGGYTF.

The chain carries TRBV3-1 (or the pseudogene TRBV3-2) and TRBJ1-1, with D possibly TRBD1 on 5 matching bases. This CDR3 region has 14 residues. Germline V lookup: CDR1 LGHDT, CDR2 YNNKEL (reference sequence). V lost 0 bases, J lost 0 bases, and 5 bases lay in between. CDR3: CASSQETVNTEAFF. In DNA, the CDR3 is TGTGCCAGCAGCCAAGAGACAGTGAACACTGAAGCTTTCTTT.

The CDR3 nucleotides read TGTGCCAGCAGCCAAGCCGCGGGACTAGCGGACTACAATGAGCAGTTCTTC. It is translated as CASSQAAGLADYNEQFF. V usage is TRBV3-1 (or the pseudogene TRBV3-2) and J usage is TRBJ2-1, with 11 positions matching TRBD2. The CDR3 has 17 amino acids. The V gene end was trimmed by 1 base and the J gene end by 3 bases; junction bases not matched to a gene: 5. CDR1 is LGHDT, CDR2 YNNKEL, per germline (reference sequence).

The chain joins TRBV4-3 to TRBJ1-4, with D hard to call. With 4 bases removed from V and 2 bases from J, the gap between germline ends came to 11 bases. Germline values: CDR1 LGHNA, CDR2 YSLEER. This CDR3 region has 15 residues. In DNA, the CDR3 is TGCGCCAGCAGCCGAGTCTTAGCGACTAATGAAAAACTGTTTTTT. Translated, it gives CASSRVLATNEKLFF.

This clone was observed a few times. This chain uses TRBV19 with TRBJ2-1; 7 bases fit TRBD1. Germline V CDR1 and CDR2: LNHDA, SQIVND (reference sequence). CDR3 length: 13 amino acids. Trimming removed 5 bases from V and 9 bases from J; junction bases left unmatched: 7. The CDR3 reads CASSPTGVGEQFF. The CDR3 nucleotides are TGTGCCAGTAGTCCAACAGGGGTGGGTGAGCAGTTCTTC.

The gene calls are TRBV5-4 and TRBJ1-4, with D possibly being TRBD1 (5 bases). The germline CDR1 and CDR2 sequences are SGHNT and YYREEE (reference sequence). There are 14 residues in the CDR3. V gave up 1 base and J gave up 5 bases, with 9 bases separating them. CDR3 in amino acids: CASSLQGPNEKLFF. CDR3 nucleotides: TGTGCCAGCAGCTTGCAGGGCCCAAATGAAAAACTGTTTTTT.